The next 14 T cell receptor beta chains were all read from a single sample in a study of blood T cell repertoires in COVID-19. The repertoire was sequenced with immunoSEQ multiplex PCR; TCRdb's copy has only in-frame clones and lacks some. The sample includes some 130,000 clones, 80% to 90% of them seen just once. Source material: peripheral blood. The receptors here all came from a man in his sixties with COVID-19, enrolled during active disease.

Written as DNA, the CDR3 is TGTGCCAGCGGGCGCCGAGGGAATTCACCCCTCCACTTT. It encodes CASGRRGNSPLHF. The rearrangement uses TRBV6-5 and TRBJ1-6; D gene uncertain. CDR3 length: 13 amino acids. Germline loops: CDR1 MNHEY, CDR2 SVGAGI. Trimming pared 8 bases from V and 7 bases from J, leaving 12 bases between.

The chain recombines TRBV9 with TRBJ2-7, with TRBD1 identical over 8 bases. The CDR3 consists of 16 residues. The V gene's germline CDR1 is SGDLS and CDR2 YYNGEE. The junction had 10 bases not matched to a gene; V was cut back by 4 bases and J by 1 base. CDR3 region: CASSPRQGKLSYEQYF. CDR3 coding DNA: TGTGCCAGCAGCCCCCGACAGGGGAAGTTGTCCTACGAGCAGTACTTC.

This clone was counted between two and nine times. In DNA, the CDR3 is TGTGCCAGCAGCCCCGATGACAGGCCGAACACTGAAGCTTTCTTT. Translation: CASSPDDRPNTEAFF. J is TRBJ1-1 and V is TRBV7-9; perhaps TRBD1 as D (6 bases). CDR1 and CDR2 from the germline V gene are SEHNR and FQNEAQ (reference sequence). Trimming took off 5 bases at V and 1 base at J, with 14 bases between the two ends. The length of the CDR3 is 15 residues.

The chain has TRBV3-1 (or the pseudogene TRBV3-2) and TRBJ2-5; 9 nucleotides align to TRBD2. The CDR3 is 16 residues long. Trimming at V came to 1 base and at J to 3 bases, leaving 6 bases not matched to a gene. Germline lookup yields CDR1 LGHDT and CDR2 YNNKEL (reference sequence). CDR3: CASSQGSGGLKETQYF. CDR3 in DNA: TGTGCCAGCAGCCAAGGAAGCGGGGGGTTAAAAGAGACCCAGTACTTC.

V is TRBV6-1 and J is TRBJ1-5; TRBD1 aligns across 8 bases. From germline, CDR1 is MNHNS and CDR2 SASEGT. V shed 3 bases and J 2 bases; nucleotides not matched to a gene: 0. The CDR3 is 14 residues long. The CDR3 reads CASSEDRGNQPQHF. The CDR3 nucleotides read TGTGCCAGCAGTGAGGACAGGGGCAATCAGCCCCAGCATTTT.

The chain employs TRBV29-1 and TRBJ2-3, with D perhaps matching TRBD1 (5 bases). The CDR3 sequence is 13 residues long. The germline V gene has CDR1 SQVTM and CDR2 ANQGSEA. Trimming stripped 3 bases from V and 5 bases from J, with 12 bases between. The CDR3 nucleotides read TGCAGCGTTGACCGCAGGGAACTAGATACGCAGTATTTT. Amino acids: CSVDRRELDTQYF.

CDR3 nucleotides: TGCGCCAGCAGCTTGGCCGGGTACGGCGCGGAGACCCAGTACTTC. Its protein is CASSLAGYGAETQYF. This chain uses TRBV5-1 with TRBJ2-5; D is undetermined. This CDR3 region has 15 residues. Germline CDR1 is SGHRS and CDR2 is YFSETQ. Trimming removed 0 bases from V and 5 bases from J, with 14 bases in between.

The chain couples TRBV6-5 to TRBJ1-2; 9 nucleotides align to TRBD1. The CDR3 loop spans 16 amino acids. Trimming removed 2 bases from V and 2 bases from J; junction bases left unmatched: 6. The germline gives CDR1 MNHEY, CDR2 SVGAGI. The CDR3 loop is CASSYGTGTGNYGYTF. The CDR3 nucleotides read TGTGCCAGCAGTTACGGGACCGGGACAGGGAACTATGGCTACACCTTC.

This chain links TRBV7-3 with TRBJ1-3; 7 bases agree with TRBD1. The CDR3 is 17 residues long. Germline V CDR1 and CDR2: SGHTA, FQGTGA. J lost 4 bases, V lost 2 bases, and 11 bases had no gene match. The CDR3 DNA is TGTGCCAGCAGCTTAGGCAACCCGACAGGGACCGGAAACACCATATATTTT. As protein: CASSLGNPTGTGNTIYF. Full variable domain (missing parts from reference TRBV7-3 and TRBJ1-3): GAGVSQTPSNKVTEKGKYVELRCDPISGHTALYWYRQSLGQGPEFLIYFQGTGAADDSGLPNDRFFAVRPEGSVSTLKIQRTERGDSAVYLCASSLGNPTGTGNTIYFGEGSWLTVV.

The chain carries TRBV9 and TRBJ1-3, with D possibly being TRBD1 (5 bases). CDR1 is SGDLS and CDR2 is YYNGEE in the germline V gene. This CDR3 comprises 14 residues. Trimming pared 6 bases from V and 1 base from J, leaving 11 bases between. The CDR3 nucleotides are TGTGCCAGCAAGGGGCCAGCTTCTGGAAACACCATATATTTT. Translated, it gives CASKGPASGNTIYF.

Worth noting for this clone: In the same sample, other DNA sequences code for this CDR3. The rearrangement joins TRBV6-2 or TRBV6-3 to TRBJ2-1, with 12 bases matching TRBD1. The V gene end was trimmed by 7 bases and the J gene end by 7 bases; junction bases not matched to a gene: 11. Per the germline V gene, CDR1 is MNHEY and CDR2 is SVGEGT. This CDR3 has 16 residues. The CDR3 protein is CASTPRDRGRRNEQFF. DNA for the CDR3: TGTGCCAGCACCCCGCGGGACAGGGGGCGTCGAAATGAGCAGTTCTTC.

V usage is TRBV11-2 and J usage is TRBJ2-7; 10 nucleotides line up with TRBD1. J lost 5 bases, V lost 5 bases, and 6 bases had no gene match. Germline CDR1 SGHAT, CDR2 FQNNGV. The CDR3 covers 14 residues. The CDR3 region has the DNA TGTGCCAGCAGCACCCCCGGGACAGGGGACGAGCAGTACTTC. Its translation: CASSTPGTGDEQYF.

The J gene is TRBJ2-2, the V gene TRBV3-1 (or the pseudogene TRBV3-2); 11 bases align to TRBD2. V gave up 6 bases and J gave up 1 base; unmatched junction bases: 4. The V gene's germline CDR1 is LGHDT and CDR2 YNNKEL (reference sequence). The length of the CDR3 is 16 residues. The CDR3 DNA reads TGTGCCAGCAGGCTAGCGGGGGGATGGAACACCGGGGAGCTGTTTTTT. This codes for CASRLAGGWNTGELFF.

This rearrangement joins TRBV9 to TRBJ2-2; 7 bases are a match to TRBD1. This CDR3 is built from 16 residues. Germline CDR1 and CDR2: SGDLS and YYNGEE. V was clipped by 2 bases and J by 5 bases; unmatched bases: 9. The CDR3 protein is CASSVGPGGYTGELFF. The DNA of the CDR3 is TGTGCCAGCAGCGTCGGGCCAGGGGGTTATACCGGGGAGCTGTTTTTT.